This TCR beta chain was recovered during a study of blood T cell repertoires in COVID-19. The CDR3 covers 14 residues. V was pared by 3 bases and J by 5 bases, with 3 bases of the junction left unmatched. From germline, CDR1 is LNHDA and CDR2 SQIVND (reference sequence). Authors' methods: Nucleated cell number was recorded as an estimate derived from reference gene primer amplification. The assay was immunoSEQ multiplex PCR, and TCRdb's table has in-frame clones only and misses some. V and J calls plus clone size are reproduced from that table; the DNA served to infer D and trimming. The sample shows 95,000 to 150,000 clones, about 83% of them seen only once.

The sequencing input was PBMCs or T cells enriched from blood (not recorded which). This sequence joins TRBV19 and TRBJ2-2, with 7 bases aligning to TRBD2. This clonotype was obtained from a woman aged 30 to 39 who had recovered from COVID-19. CDR3 DNA: TGTGCCAGTAGTATGGGGGGGTTGACCGGGGAGCTGTTTTTT. It specifies CASSMGGLTGELFF.